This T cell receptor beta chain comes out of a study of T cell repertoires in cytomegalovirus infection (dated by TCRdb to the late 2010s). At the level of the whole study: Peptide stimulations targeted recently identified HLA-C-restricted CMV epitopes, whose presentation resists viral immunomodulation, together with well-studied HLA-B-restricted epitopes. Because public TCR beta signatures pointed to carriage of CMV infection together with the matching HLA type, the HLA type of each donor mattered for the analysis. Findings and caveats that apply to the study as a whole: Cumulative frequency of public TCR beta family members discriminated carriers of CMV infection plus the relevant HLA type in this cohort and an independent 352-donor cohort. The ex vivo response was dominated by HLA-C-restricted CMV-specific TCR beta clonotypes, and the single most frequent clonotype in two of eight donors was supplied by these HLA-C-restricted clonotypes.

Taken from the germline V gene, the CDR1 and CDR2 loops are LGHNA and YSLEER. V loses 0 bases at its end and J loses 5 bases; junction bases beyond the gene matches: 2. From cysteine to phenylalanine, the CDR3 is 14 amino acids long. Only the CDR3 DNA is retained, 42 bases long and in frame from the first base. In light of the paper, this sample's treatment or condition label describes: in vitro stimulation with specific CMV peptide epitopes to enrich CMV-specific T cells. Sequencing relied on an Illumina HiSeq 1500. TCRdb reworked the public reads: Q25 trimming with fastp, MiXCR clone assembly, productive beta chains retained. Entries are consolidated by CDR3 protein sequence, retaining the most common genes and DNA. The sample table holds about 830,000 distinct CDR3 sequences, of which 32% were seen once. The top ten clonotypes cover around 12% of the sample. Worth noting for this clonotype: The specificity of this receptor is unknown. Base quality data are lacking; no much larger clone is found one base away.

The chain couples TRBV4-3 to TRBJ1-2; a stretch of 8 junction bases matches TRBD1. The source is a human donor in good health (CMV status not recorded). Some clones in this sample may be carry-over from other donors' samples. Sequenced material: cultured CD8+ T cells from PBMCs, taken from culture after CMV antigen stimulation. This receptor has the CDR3 CASSQDRGLYGYTF. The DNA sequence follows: TGCGCCAGCAGCCAAGACAGGGGGCTTTATGGCTACACCTTC.